What follows describes a single TCR beta chain. The clone's antigen remains unknown. Per-base qualities were not stored, and no clone one base away is much larger. Whole blood was collected in K2EDTA tubes by collaborating institutions according to the institutions' own protocols. Collaborator samples were shipped for TCRbeta analysis as frozen whole blood, isolated PBMCs, or DNA extracted from either sample type. The germline V end is reduced by 5 bases and the J end by 5 bases; junction bases left unmatched: 12. From its cysteine to its phenylalanine, the CDR3 spans 16 amino acids. The read is trimmed to its CDR3 DNA, 48 bases read in frame from base 1. Per the germline V gene (reference sequence), MNHEY is the CDR1 and SMNVEV is the CDR2. TCRbeta CDR3 regions were amplified from genomic DNA using the immunoSEQ Assay, a bias-controlled multiplex PCR. The original pipeline was this. The number of nucleated cells in each sample was estimated by amplification of reference gene primers within the assay. To quantify the absolute abundance of each unique TCRbeta CDR3 rearrangement, sequence reads were collapsed and filtered. Productive Simpson clonality was computed per sample as the square root of Simpson's diversity index over productive rearrangements. TCRdb mirrors the immuneACCESS table, restricted to in-frame sequences. Some clones are absent from its copies; in checked studies, under half trace to an unresolved V gene, and the reason for the others is unknown. V, J and clone size were drawn from that table, and D and trimming were deduced from the DNA. This sample comprises tens of thousands of clones, 82% of them detected only once. The top ten hold 0.95% to 1.5% of the sample.

The data are from a study of blood T cell repertoires in COVID-19 (dated by TCRdb to 2018 to 2021). At the level of the whole study: Collaborator samples came from the United States, Italy and Spain and covered acute and convalescent phases of COVID-19. HLA class I and class II types, where available, came from metadata supplied by the sample provider rather than from assay-based typing. The material from the prospective study consisted of cDNA or gDNA derived from T cells, B-cell-depleted T cells, or PBMCs. The dataset comprised deeply sampled blood TCRbeta repertoires from subjects exposed to, actively infected with, or recovered from COVID-19. Nearly every sample came with metadata listing a de-identified subject ID, COVID-19 status, age in years and sex. The samples were drawn from the first 160 participants of the ongoing ImmuneRACE study and from over 950 subjects provided by 6 global collaborators. The repertoires were released in a freely available public database intended as a resource for research on the immune response to SARS-CoV-2. Summary of the overall study and its limitations: How much clinical and demographic metadata was included differed by source and by participant, and the metadata was provided uncurated.

The chain is made from TRBV27 and TRBJ1-1; TRBD1 fits 9 bases in the junction. The sequence was collected from a woman aged 80 or over with acute or convalescent COVID-19. The sample comprised peripheral blood. Here is the DNA: TGTGCCAGCAGTCTAACCGGGACAGGGAAAGGGACTGAAGCTTTCTTT. This yields the protein CASSLTGTGKGTEAFF.